The clone carrying this T cell receptor beta chain showed up just a few times. Germline CDR1 is DFQATT and CDR2 is SNEGSKA (reference sequence). This CDR3 has 15 amino acids. V lost 4 bases, J lost 4 bases, and 7 bases stayed unmatched. It was with unique molecular identifiers that the TCRbeta library was prepared. Via MiXCR, TCRdb re-called the PCR reads, giving one row per CDR3 protein. Of about 1,000,000 distinct CDR3 sequences listed, about 26% are singletons. These data are taken from a study of T-cell reconstitution after alpha-beta-depleted transplantation in children. The sample was PBMCs, mostly from graft donor cells, taken 360 days after TCRalphabeta/CD19-depleted stem cell transplant. This sequence joins TRBV20-1 and TRBJ2-1; TRBD1 agrees at 10 bases. The clonotype was recovered from a boy in the first two years of life who had a stem cell transplant for SCID, so the T cells may come from the graft donor. The CDR3 DNA is TGCAGTGCTATACGACAGGGGGCAAGTTACAATGAGCAGTTCTTC. As protein: CSAIRQGASYNEQFF.